This passage covers 30 T cell receptor beta chains from one sample sequenced in a study of T cell repertoires in cytomegalovirus infection. TCRdb analysed the reads with MiXCR anew, one entry per CDR3 protein. The table has approximately 200,000 distinct CDR3 sequences, 28% seen once. The sample taken for sequencing was PBMCs. Receptors were obtained from a human donor in good health (CMV status not recorded). Some clones in this sample may be carry-over from other donors' samples.

The sample holds a few counts of this clonotype. The chain is built from TRBV10-2 and TRBJ1-2; 8 nucleotides align to TRBD1. J gave up 2 bases and V 5 bases, and 10 bases lay outside the gene matches. The CDR3 contains 16 residues. The V gene's germline CDR1 is WSHSY and CDR2 SAAADI. The DNA for the CDR3 is TGCGCCAGCAGTCCTCGACAGGGGCGATTGAACTATGGCTACACCTTC. Translating it yields CASSPRQGRLNYGYTF.

The genes are TRBV7-2 and TRBJ1-1; no reliable D call. Trimming removed 1 base from V and 4 bases from J, with 10 bases in between. The CDR3 spans 14 residues. From germline, CDR1 is SGHTA and CDR2 FQGNSA. CDR3 region: CASSLGLGPTEAFF. For the CDR3, the DNA is TGTGCCAGCAGCTTAGGGTTAGGCCCCACTGAAGCTTTCTTT.

The chain recombines TRBV12-3 or TRBV12-4 with TRBJ2-2; D is tentatively TRBD1 or TRBD2 (6 bases each). V dropped 7 bases and J dropped 5 bases, with 14 bases sitting between them. CDR3 length: 14 amino acids. This CDR3 is CASTLGGRTGELFF. DNA of the CDR3: TGTGCCAGCACCCTAGGGGGGCGAACCGGGGAGCTGTTTTTT.

This clonotype has only a few counts. DNA for the CDR3: TGTGCCAGCAGCTTCGGACAGGGGCATGGCTACACCTTC. As protein: CASSFGQGHGYTF. The chain is built from TRBV7-9 and TRBJ1-2; 9 bases fit TRBD1. Germline trimming cut 3 bases from V and 6 bases from J; bases unmatched to any gene: 2. There are 13 residues in the CDR3. The V gene's germline CDR1 is SEHNR and CDR2 FQNEAQ (reference sequence).

This clonotype was detected ten times or more. The chain uses TRBV7-8 and TRBJ2-7, with TRBD2 matching over 9 bases. J gave up 2 bases and V 1 base, and 9 bases lay outside the gene matches. The CDR3 loop spans 17 amino acids. From germline, CDR1 is SGHVS and CDR2 FQNEAQ. CDR3 nucleotides: TGTGCCAGCAGCTTAGAGGCTAGCGGGGCGAAACCCTACGAGCAGTACTTC. This codes for CASSLEASGAKPYEQYF.

This clonotype was found a few times. The J gene is TRBJ2-3, the V gene TRBV20-1, with no clear D. This CDR3 contains 13 residues. The ends were cut back, 0 bases at V and 4 bases at J, with 8 bases in the middle. CDR1 and CDR2 from the germline V gene are DFQATT and SNEGSKA (reference sequence). In DNA form, the CDR3 reads TGCAGTGCTAGAGATCCAACACCAGATACGCAGTATTTT. Translating it yields CSARDPTPDTQYF.

Only a few counts were recorded for this clonotype. The chain carries TRBV7-8 and TRBJ2-3; no clear D gene. Between the trimmed V and J ends, which lost 1 base and 0 bases, there was a span of 11 bases. CDR1 and CDR2 from the germline V gene are SGHVS and FQNEAQ. This CDR3 region has 16 residues. CDR3 sequence: CASSLGATSSTDTQYF. CDR3 nucleotides: TGTGCCAGCAGCTTAGGAGCGACTTCAAGCACAGATACGCAGTATTTT.

This clonotype has a handful of counts. This chain connects TRBV11-1 to TRBJ2-2, with 8 positions matching TRBD1. Unmatched junction bases numbered 3, after V lost 3 bases and J lost 3 bases. The CDR3 sequence is 15 residues long. Germline-derived CDR1 and CDR2 are SGHAT and FQDESV (reference sequence). This CDR3 reads CASSLDREDTGELFF. The CDR3 DNA follows: TGTGCCAGCAGCTTGGACAGGGAGGACACCGGGGAGCTGTTTTTT.

Ten or more counts support this clonotype. This chain links TRBV7-2 with TRBJ1-5; perhaps TRBD1 as D (5 bases). Looked up from germline, CDR1 is SGHTA and CDR2 is FQGNSA. The CDR3 is 14 amino acids. V gave up 3 bases and J gave up 5 bases, with 11 bases separating them. The CDR3, as DNA: TGTGCCAGCAGCTTTCGAGGGGTACATCAGCCCCAGCATTTT. This gives the protein CASSFRGVHQPQHF.

The chain joins TRBV12-3 or TRBV12-4 to TRBJ2-1; D gene unclear. CDR3 length equals 12 residues. The germline V and J ends were trimmed by 4 bases and 9 bases, with 10 bases remaining between them. The CDR3: CASSWSQSEQFF. In DNA form, the CDR3 reads TGTGCCAGCAGTTGGTCGCAGAGTGAGCAGTTCTTC.

This clonotype was counted many times. The chain employs TRBV11-2 and TRBJ2-3; tentatively, D is TRBD2 (6 bases). The ends were cut back, 3 bases at V and 3 bases at J, with 10 bases in the middle. The CDR3 has 14 amino acids. Germline V gives CDR1 SGHAT, CDR2 FQNNGV. The CDR3 here is CASSFGGATDTQYF. DNA for the CDR3: TGTGCCAGCAGCTTTGGAGGGGCAACAGATACGCAGTATTTT.

CDR3 nucleotide sequence: TGTGCTAGTGGTGCGTGGACAGATACGCAGTATTTT. Translated, it gives CASGAWTDTQYF. This sequence joins TRBV12-5 and TRBJ2-3; D gene ambiguous. The CDR3 is 12 residues long. V lost 5 bases, J lost 3 bases, and 6 bases lay in between. Germline CDR1 and CDR2: LGHNT and FRNRAP.

This clonotype was recorded once. The J gene is TRBJ2-4, the V gene TRBV2, with D tentatively TRBD1 or TRBD2 (5 bases each). The V end was cut by 3 bases, the J end by 15 bases, with 18 bases between. The CDR3 is 13 amino acids. The germline gives CDR1 SNHLY, CDR2 FYNNEI. Here the CDR3 DNA reads TGTGCCAGCAGTGAGCTCCGGGACGCATCTTCGTACTTC. Its translation is CASSELRDASSYF.

Notes on this clonotype: The junction departs from germline at one end; a sequencing error may be responsible. The chain couples TRBV7-7 to TRBJ2-2; D call uncertain. Germline V gene data show CDR1 as SSHAT and CDR2 as FNYEAQ (reference sequence). The CDR3 is 16 residues long. Here the CDR3 reads CASSLSRTTNTGELFF. CDR3 bases: TGTGCTAGCAGCTTAAGCAGGACCACGAACACCGGGGAGCTGTTTTTT.

Turning to this clonotype: A much larger clone differs from this one at a single base, so this may be a read error. The chain has TRBV19 and TRBJ1-1, with 9 bases matching TRBD1. The germline V gene encodes CDR1 LNHDA and CDR2 SQIVND (reference sequence). CDR3 length: 13 residues. J gave up 5 bases and V 8 bases, and 6 bases lay outside the gene matches. CDR3 amino acids: CASQPQGATEAFF. CDR3 in DNA: TGTGCCAGTCAGCCACAGGGGGCGACTGAAGCTTTCTTT.

This clonotype was recorded a few times. The chain combines TRBV3-1 with TRBJ2-3; weak D call: TRBD2 (5 bases). The V gene lost 1 base and the J gene lost 3 bases, with 14 bases spanning the gap. The germline V gene has CDR1 LGHDT and CDR2 YNNKEL (reference sequence). The CDR3 totals 16 residues. CDR3 nucleotides: TGTGCCAGCAGCCAAGCCTCCGGGATTCTAACAGATACGCAGTATTTT. Its translation: CASSQASGILTDTQYF.

There are a few counts of this clonotype. The J gene is TRBJ1-2, the V gene TRBV18; D call uncertain. This CDR3 contains 15 residues. V was trimmed by 0 bases and J by 4 bases, leaving 12 bases between them. CDR1 and CDR2 from the germline V gene are KGHSH and LQKENI. The CDR3 loop is CASSPPGESIYGYTF. CDR3 in DNA: TGTGCCAGCTCACCACCCGGGGAGAGTATCTATGGCTACACCTTC.

The chain uses TRBV19 and TRBJ1-5, with D maybe TRBD1 (5 bases). Trimming pared 5 bases from V and 4 bases from J, leaving 15 bases between. The CDR3 consists of 15 residues. CDR1 is LNHDA and CDR2 is SQIVND in the germline V gene (reference sequence). CDR3 sequence reads: CASSYTGAGNQPQHF. CDR3 DNA sequence: TGTGCCAGTAGTTATACAGGAGCGGGGAATCAGCCCCAGCATTTT.

This clonotype appeared a single time. The J gene is TRBJ1-2, the V gene TRBV7-8; weak D call: TRBD1 (5 bases). V dropped 5 bases and J dropped 5 bases, with 21 bases sitting between them. Germline V CDR1 and CDR2: SGHVS, FQNEAQ. The CDR3 totals 16 residues. CDR3 in amino acids: CASSPRAGYSSYGYTF. CDR3 coding DNA: TGTGCCAGCAGCCCCAGGGCAGGGTATAGTTCGTATGGCTACACCTTC.

The V and J genes are TRBV7-6 and TRBJ2-7, with a tentative D call TRBD2 (6 bases). V was trimmed by 5 bases and J by 2 bases, leaving 16 bases between them. CDR1 SGHVS and CDR2 FNYEAQ come from the germline V gene. The CDR3 is 15 residues long. The chain's CDR3 is CASSPGVGDTYEQYF. CDR3 bases: TGTGCCAGCAGCCCGGGGGTCGGAGACACCTACGAGCAGTACTTC.

This clonotype appeared a few times. The CDR3, as DNA: TGTGCCAGCAGCCCTGTTGTCGATGAGCAGTTCTTC. Translation: CASSPVVDEQFF. The chain has TRBV7-2 and TRBJ2-1; no definite D call. The V gene's germline CDR1 is SGHTA and CDR2 FQGNSA. Trimming stripped 5 bases from V and 8 bases from J, with 10 bases between. This CDR3 contains 12 residues.

The chain links TRBV11-2 to TRBJ2-7, with TRBD2 as a possible D gene (5 bases). The V gene's germline CDR1 is SGHAT and CDR2 FQNNGV. Deletions cut 4 bases from V and 3 bases from J, with 16 bases between. CDR3 size: 15 residues. The CDR3 loop is CASSSIQRKHYEQYF. The CDR3 DNA reads TGTGCCAGCAGCTCCATCCAGCGGAAGCACTACGAGCAGTACTTC.

The V and J genes are TRBV11-2 and TRBJ2-3; TRBD2 aligns across 7 bases. Losses at the gene ends were 5 bases for V and 2 bases for J; bases not matched to a gene: 7. From germline, CDR1 is SGHAT and CDR2 FQNNGV. This CDR3 contains 15 residues. The CDR3 reads CASSHPSGHTDTQYF. In nucleotides, the CDR3 is TGTGCCAGCAGCCACCCTAGCGGACACACAGATACGCAGTATTTT. Variable domain in full (rest from reference TRBV11-2 and TRBJ2-3): EAGVAQSPRYKIIEKRQSVAFWCNPISGHATLYWYQQILGQGPKLLIQFQNNGVVDDSQLPKDRFSAERLKGVDSTLKIQPAKLEDSAVYLCASSHPSGHTDTQYFGPGTRLTVL.

J is TRBJ1-1 and V is TRBV29-1; possible D gene TRBD1, 5 bases. CDR1 SQVTM and CDR2 ANQGSEA come from the germline V gene. CDR3 size: 14 residues. Trimming removed 4 bases from V and 3 bases from J, with 15 bases in between. The CDR3 DNA sequence: TGCAGCGTTGGCAAAGGGACCCGCCACACTGAAGCTTTCTTT. This translates into CSVGKGTRHTEAFF.

V usage is TRBV6-1 and J usage is TRBJ2-5; D call uncertain. The germline V gene has CDR1 MNHNS and CDR2 SASEGT. The CDR3 is 12 amino acids. Trimming removed 5 bases from V and 7 bases from J, with 11 bases in between. CDR3 coding DNA: TGTGCCAGCAGTAAGGGCCCGAGGACCCAGTACTTC. Protein: CASSKGPRTQYF.

This clonotype came up many times. The V gene is TRBV7-2, the J gene TRBJ2-3; 7 nucleotides agree with TRBD2. CDR1 is SGHTA and CDR2 is FQGNSA in the germline V gene. Losses at the gene ends were 3 bases for V and 0 bases for J; bases not matched to a gene: 3. This CDR3 is 15 amino acids long. The CDR3 coding sequence is TGTGCCAGCAGCTTTCAGCGGGGTAGCACAGATACGCAGTATTTT. Amino acid sequence: CASSFQRGSTDTQYF. The full variable domain, completed using reference TRBV7-2 and TRBJ2-3, is GAGVSQSPSNKVTEKGKDVELRCDPISGHTALYWYRQSLGQGLEFLIYFQGNSAPDKSGLPSDRFSAERTGGSVSTLTIQRTQQEDSAVYLCASSFQRGSTDTQYFGPGTRLTVL.

This chain links TRBV29-1 with TRBJ1-5, with D unclear. This CDR3 contains 14 residues. Deletions cut 6 bases from V and 1 base from J, with 13 bases between. Germline V gene lookup returns CDR1 SQVTM and CDR2 ANQGSEA. In DNA form, the CDR3 reads TGCAGCGTCTCCTCCGTGGGGAGCAATCAGCCCCAGCATTTT. Its translation is CSVSSVGSNQPQHF. The whole variable domain, remainder taken from reference TRBV29-1 and TRBJ1-5, is SAVISQKPSRDICQRGTSLTIQCQVDSQVTMMFWYRQQPGQSLTLIATANQGSEATYESGFVIDKFPISRPNLTFSTLTVSNMSPEDSSIYLCSVSSVGSNQPQHFGDGTRLSIL.

The chain is built from TRBV20-1 and TRBJ2-5, with TRBD1 matching 7 bases. Germline V gene data show CDR1 as DFQATT and CDR2 as SNEGSKA (reference sequence). Germline trimming cut 6 bases from V and 2 bases from J; bases unmatched to any gene: 9. The CDR3 is 14 residues long. CDR3 nucleotide sequence: TGCAGTGCCTCTATAGGACAGGTACAAGAGACCCAGTACTTC. It specifies CSASIGQVQETQYF.

This clonotype was seen just once. The V gene is TRBV6-6, the J gene TRBJ1-5; the match to TRBD1 covers 7 bases. V shed 8 bases, J shed 7 bases, and the junction held 8 bases outside the gene matches. Germline CDR1 and CDR2: MNHNY and SVGAGI (reference sequence). The CDR3 spans 13 residues. CDR3 loop: CASRRGTEQPQHF. As DNA, the CDR3 is TGTGCCAGCCGCCGAGGGACAGAGCAGCCCCAGCATTTT.

J is TRBJ1-5 and V is TRBV7-2; 7 positions match TRBD1. Germline V gene data show CDR1 as SGHTA and CDR2 as FQGNSA. The V and J ends lost 4 bases and 0 bases, in that order; junction bases with no gene match: 6. The CDR3 sequence is 16 residues long. The CDR3 sequence: CASSSRQGLSNQPQHF. The CDR3 nucleotides are TGTGCCAGCAGCTCCAGACAGGGCCTTAGCAATCAGCCCCAGCATTTT.